A selection of T cell receptor beta chains follows, all from one sample in a study of cytomegalovirus exposure and HLA in healthy donors. Clones were read by immunoSEQ multiplex PCR, and TCRdb kept only the in-frame ones, dropping some. The sample totals 200,000 or so clones. The sample taken for sequencing was PBMCs. These receptor sequences come from a girl aged 2 to 10 in good health and CMV-seropositive. Both conserved end residues are part of each CDR3.

v_call cdr3_aa
TRBV29-1 CSVQTGGEGKGYTF
TRBV7-9 CASSLYRGRETQYF
TRBV11-2 CASSLPGLETQYF
TRBV28 CASITGTGGPQPQHF
TRBV23-1 CASLPIAGGYNEQFF
TRBV15 CATSRDLTGITGELFF
TRBV7-2 CASSIQQGSSGYTF
TRBV5-1 CASSSEREENGSYEQYF
TRBV4-1 CASSQDLRVPPYEQYF
TRBV5-1 CASSLALAGGSSTDTQYF
TRBV5-1 CASSYATGGYEQYF
TRBV5-1 CASSLAGQGETQYF
TRBV2 CASQAGFSTDTQYF
TRBV18 CASSPPSSGRVYEQYF
TRBV18 CASSPVAGVTDTQYF
TRBV2 CASKREDYEQYF
TRBV28 CATQGGRHQPQHF
TRBV29-1 CSALLGGVGQPQHF
TRBV5-1 CASSLAGVDEKLFF
TRBV10-2 CASSESGQGSTDTQYF
TRBV28 CASSLDGLAASYNEQFF
TRBV7-9 CASSLMQVGTSEAFF
TRBV6-1 CASRTSDKGGELFF
TRBV7-8 CASSPTHGTSGSLYEQYF
TRBV27 CASSLNTGPYEQYF
TRBV5-4 CASSSPTGTSEWGETQYF
TRBV27 CASGSGDRVYEQYF
TRBV20-1 CSAVRDYEQYF
TRBV11-3 CASSFEDSRSGELFF